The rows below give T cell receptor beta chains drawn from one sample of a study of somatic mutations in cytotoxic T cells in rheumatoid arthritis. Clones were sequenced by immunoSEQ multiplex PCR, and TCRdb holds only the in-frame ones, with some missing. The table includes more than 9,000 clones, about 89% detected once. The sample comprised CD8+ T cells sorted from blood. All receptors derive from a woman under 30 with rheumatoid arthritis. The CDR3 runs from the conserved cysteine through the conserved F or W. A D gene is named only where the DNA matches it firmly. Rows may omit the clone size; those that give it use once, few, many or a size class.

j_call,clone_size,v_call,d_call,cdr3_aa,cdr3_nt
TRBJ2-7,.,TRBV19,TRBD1,CASSPRDRASYEQYF,TGTGCCAGTAGTCCCCGGGACAGGGCTTCCTACGAGCAGTACTTC
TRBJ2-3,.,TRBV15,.,CATRSTATSLTPADTQYF,TGTGCCACCAGATCGACAGCTACCAGCCTCACCCCCGCAGATACGCAGTATTTT
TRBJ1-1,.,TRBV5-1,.,CASSPPRRGDTEAFF,TGCGCCAGCAGCCCCCCCCGTCGGGGGGACACTGAAGCTTTCTTT
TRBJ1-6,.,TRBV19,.,CASSIRDKELNSPLHF,TGTGCCAGTAGTATCCGAGACAAAGAACTTAATTCACCCCTCCACTTT
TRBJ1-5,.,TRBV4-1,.,CASSSGGDPRLNQPQHF,TGCGCCAGCAGCTCAGGAGGAGACCCAAGACTCAATCAGCCCCAGCATTTT
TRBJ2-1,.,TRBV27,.,CASGRATYNEQFF,TGTGCCAGCGGGCGGGCTACCTACAATGAGCAGTTCTTC
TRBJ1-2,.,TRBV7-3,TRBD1,CASSLDGQGILDTF,TGTGCCAGCAGCTTGGATGGACAGGGAATCTTGGACACCTTC
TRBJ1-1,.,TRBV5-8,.,CASSLGQTNTEAFF,TGTGCCAGCAGCTTGGGACAGACGAACACTGAAGCTTTCTTT
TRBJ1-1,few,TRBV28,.,CASSFMNTEAFF,TGTGCCAGCAGTTTTATGAACACTGAAGCTTTCTTT
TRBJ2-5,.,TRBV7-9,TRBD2,CASSLELAMGETQYF,TGTGCCAGCAGCCTGGAACTAGCGATGGGGGAGACCCAGTACTTC
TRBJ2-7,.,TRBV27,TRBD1,CASSYRDRYEQYF,TGTGCCAGCAGTTATAGGGACAGATACGAGCAGTACTTC
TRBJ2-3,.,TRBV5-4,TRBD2,CASSSLAGGPTDTQYF,TGTGCCAGCAGCTCTCTAGCGGGGGGGCCAACAGATACGCAGTATTTT
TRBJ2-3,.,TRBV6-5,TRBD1,CASSYVVTGGLDTQYF,TGTGCCAGCAGTTACGTGGTGACAGGGGGCTTGGATACGCAGTATTTT
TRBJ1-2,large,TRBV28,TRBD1,CASRHRGYYGYTF,TGTGCCAGCAGGCACAGGGGGTACTATGGCTACACCTTC
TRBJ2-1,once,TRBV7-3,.,CASSSDRSSYNEQFF,TGTGCCAGCAGCTCTGACAGGAGCTCCTACAATGAGCAGTTCTTC
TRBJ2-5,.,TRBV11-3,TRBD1,CASMGQGEETQYF,TGTGCCAGCATGGGACAGGGGGAGGAGACCCAGTACTTC
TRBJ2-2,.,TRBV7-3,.,CASSATPLDPGELFF,TGTGCCAGCAGCGCCACCCCCTTAGATCCCGGGGAGCTGTTTTTT
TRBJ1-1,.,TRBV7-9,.,CASSLRILDTEAFF,TGTGCCAGCAGCTTAAGAATACTTGACACTGAAGCTTTCTTT
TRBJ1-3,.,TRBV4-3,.,CASSQDRASGNTIYF,TGCGCCAGCAGCCAAGACAGGGCCTCTGGAAACACCATATATTTT
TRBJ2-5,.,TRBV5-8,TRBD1,CASSSLGTDPQETQYF,TGTGCCAGCAGTTCCTTAGGGACAGACCCCCAAGAGACCCAGTACTTC
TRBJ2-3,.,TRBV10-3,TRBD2,CAIRRLRAGGWNSTDTQYF,TGTGCCATCAGGAGGTTACGAGCGGGAGGGTGGAATAGCACAGATACGCAGTATTTT
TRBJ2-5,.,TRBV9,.,CASSPGGKETQYF,TGTGCCAGCAGCCCTGGGGGGAAAGAGACCCAGTACTTC
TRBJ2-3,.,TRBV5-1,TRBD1,CASSPTGTGESDTQYF,TGCGCCAGCAGCCCGACCGGGACAGGGGAATCAGATACGCAGTATTTT
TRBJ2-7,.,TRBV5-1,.,CASSTPELDYEQYF,TGCGCCAGCAGCACCCCTGAGTTAGACTACGAGCAGTACTTC
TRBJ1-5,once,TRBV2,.,CASSVGDQPQHF,TGTGCCAGCAGTGTCGGAGATCAGCCCCAGCATTTT
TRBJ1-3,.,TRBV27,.,CASSLHQGSTGNTIYF,TGTGCCAGCAGTTTACATCAGGGAAGCACTGGAAACACCATATATTTT
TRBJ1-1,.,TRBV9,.,CASSAPRVGEAFF,TGTGCCAGCAGCGCCCCTCGCGTCGGTGAAGCTTTCTTT
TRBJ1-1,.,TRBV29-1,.,CSVEVYRTTEAFF,TGCAGCGTTGAAGTGTACAGGACCACTGAAGCTTTCTTT
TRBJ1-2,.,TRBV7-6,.,CASSAGQFYGYTF,TGTGCCAGCAGCGCTGGACAGTTCTATGGCTACACCTTC
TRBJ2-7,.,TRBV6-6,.,CASTIPGLYEQYF,TGTGCCAGCACTATTCCGGGACTCTACGAGCAGTACTTC
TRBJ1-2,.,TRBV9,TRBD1,CASSAVRLIPGQPTFYGYTF,TGTGCCAGCAGCGCAGTACGCCTTATACCGGGACAGCCTACCTTCTATGGCTACACCTTC
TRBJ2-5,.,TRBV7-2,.,CASSFWGQGLTPEETQYF,TGTGCCAGCAGCTTCTGGGGGCAGGGTTTAACGCCTGAAGAGACCCAGTACTTC
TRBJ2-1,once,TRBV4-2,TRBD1,CASSQNKGGLNEQFF,TGTGCCAGCAGCCAGAATAAAGGGGGCCTCAATGAGCAGTTCTTC
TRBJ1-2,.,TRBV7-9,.,CASTIGGTRGYTF,TGTGCCAGCACCATTGGGGGGACGAGGGGCTACACCTTC
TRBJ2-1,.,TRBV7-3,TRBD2,CASSLAGVPYNEQFF,TGTGCCAGCAGCTTAGCGGGAGTGCCCTACAATGAGCAGTTCTTC
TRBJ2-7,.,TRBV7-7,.,CASSLAATGYEQYF,TGTGCTAGCAGCTTAGCGGCAACAGGTTACGAGCAGTACTTC